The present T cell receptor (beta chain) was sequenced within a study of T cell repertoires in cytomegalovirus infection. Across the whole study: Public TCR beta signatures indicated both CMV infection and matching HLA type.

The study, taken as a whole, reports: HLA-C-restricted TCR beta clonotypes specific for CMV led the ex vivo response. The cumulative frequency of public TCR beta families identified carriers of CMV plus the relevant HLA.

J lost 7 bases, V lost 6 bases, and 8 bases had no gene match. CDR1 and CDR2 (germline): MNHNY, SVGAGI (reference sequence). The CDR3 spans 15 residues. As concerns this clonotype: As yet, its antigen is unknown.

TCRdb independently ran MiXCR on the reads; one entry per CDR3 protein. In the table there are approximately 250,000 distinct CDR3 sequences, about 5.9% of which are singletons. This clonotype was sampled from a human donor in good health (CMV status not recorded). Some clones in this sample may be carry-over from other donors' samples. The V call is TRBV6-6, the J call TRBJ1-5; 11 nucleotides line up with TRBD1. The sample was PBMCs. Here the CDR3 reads CASSISGQGEQPQHF. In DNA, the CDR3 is TGTGCCAGCAGCATTTCGGGACAGGGGGAACAGCCCCAGCATTTT.